The source of this T cell receptor beta chain is a study of cytomegalovirus exposure and HLA in healthy donors. V shed 6 bases and J shed 2 bases, with 10 bases lying between them. CDR3 length: 14 amino acids. Germline CDR1 is LNHNV and CDR2 is YYDKDF (reference sequence). Profiled with immunoSEQ multiplex PCR; TCRdb holds only in-frame clones, not every one. The table records about 74,000 clones, around 94% of them present only once. The sample taken for sequencing was PBMCs. The TCR originated in a woman aged 18-35 years in good health and CMV-seropositive. This chain connects TRBV15 to TRBJ2-2, with TRBD1 as a possible D gene (6 bases). The CDR3 nucleotides are TGTGCCACCAGACTACAGGGAAACACCGGGGAGCTGTTTTTT. It encodes CATRLQGNTGELFF.